A selection of T cell receptor beta chains follows, all from one sample in a study of T cell repertoires in cytomegalovirus infection. MiXCR, applied by TCRdb to the reads, yields one record per CDR3 protein. The data show around 450,000 distinct CDR3 sequences, about 10% seen once. Material for sequencing was PBMCs. Every receptor here comes from a human donor in good health (CMV status not recorded). Some clones in this sample may be carry-over from other donors' samples. The conserved cysteine and the conserved F or W are not part of the CDR3 here. Some rows have no size entry. The others give once, few or many, or a class for an expanded clone.

V gene: TRBV7-8
clone size: many
CDR3 length: 14
CDR3 protein: ASSLVTEVLIHGYT

V gene: TRBV7-3
clone size: many
CDR3 length: 12
CDR3 protein: ASSLGDSGNTIY

V gene: TRBV12-5
clone size: many
CDR3 length: 13
CDR3 protein: ASGLVRGSSYEQY

V gene: TRBV10-3
clone size: many
CDR3 length: 12
CDR3 protein: AVRWDTRTGELF

V gene: TRBV3-1
clone size: .
CDR3 length: 12
CDR3 protein: ASSQSTSAYEQY

V gene: TRBV11-3
clone size: many
CDR3 length: 12
CDR3 protein: ASSQTSGPYEQY

V gene: TRBV6-6
clone size: many
CDR3 length: 13
CDR3 protein: ASSLGGARNTEAF

V gene: TRBV2
clone size: few
CDR3 length: 15
CDR3 protein: ASSERAGLQSNQPQH

V gene: TRBV7-8
clone size: many
CDR3 length: 15
CDR3 protein: ASSLEGPRGGTDTQY

V gene: TRBV6-6
clone size: few
CDR3 length: 12
CDR3 protein: ASSYSFPGSEAF

V gene: TRBV2
clone size: many
CDR3 length: 14
CDR3 protein: ASRNMRWRDYNEQF

V gene: TRBV5-1
clone size: many
CDR3 length: 14
CDR3 protein: ASSLIADSGANVLT

V gene: TRBV5-4
clone size: many
CDR3 length: 11
CDR3 protein: ASSSRDFNEQF

V gene: TRBV4-2
clone size: many
CDR3 length: 12
CDR3 protein: ASSQEYLQGEQY

V gene: TRBV20-1
clone size: .
CDR3 length: 13
CDR3 protein: SARGGTSGVNEQF

V gene: TRBV7-6
clone size: many
CDR3 length: 12
CDR3 protein: ASSPKPGREKLF

V gene: TRBV20-1
clone size: .
CDR3 length: 13
CDR3 protein: SARDSSGLFDEQF

V gene: TRBV5-5
clone size: many
CDR3 length: 12
CDR3 protein: ASSLTGGRTEAF

V gene: TRBV4-2
clone size: few
CDR3 length: 12
CDR3 protein: ASGVGSGKYEQY

V gene: TRBV6-7
clone size: .
CDR3 length: 12
CDR3 protein: ASSRTRLANEQF

V gene: TRBV7-9
clone size: .
CDR3 length: 13
CDR3 protein: ASSPPGETNEKLF

V gene: TRBV28
clone size: many
CDR3 length: 13
CDR3 protein: ASSLGWEGSGELF

V gene: TRBV19
clone size: many
CDR3 length: 14
CDR3 protein: ASSIGSEGVGEKLF

V gene: TRBV5-4
clone size: few
CDR3 length: 12
CDR3 protein: AGSPTTGRTEAF

V gene: TRBV7-3
clone size: few
CDR3 length: 12
CDR3 protein: ASSSLDRPYEQY

V gene: TRBV12-3/TRBV12-4
clone size: many
CDR3 length: 12
CDR3 protein: ASSSTGESYGYT

V gene: TRBV12-3/TRBV12-4
clone size: many
CDR3 length: 15
CDR3 protein: ASSLGRRVPPGTEAF

V gene: TRBV20-1
clone size: few
CDR3 length: 12
CDR3 protein: SAKRGSRTDTQY

V gene: TRBV5-6
clone size: .
CDR3 length: 13
CDR3 protein: ASSVMAGVRGLLF

V gene: TRBV3-1
clone size: .
CDR3 length: 14
CDR3 protein: ASSQDGTGGFYGYT

V gene: TRBV10-3
clone size: .
CDR3 length: 13
CDR3 protein: AISESGQANTEAF

V gene: TRBV28
clone size: few
CDR3 length: 13
CDR3 protein: ASSWTARGTGELF

V gene: TRBV28
clone size: few
CDR3 length: 14
CDR3 protein: ASSFLGGGPSDTQY

V gene: TRBV29-1
clone size: few
CDR3 length: 15
CDR3 protein: SVEEGWGQENTGELF

V gene: TRBV7-8
clone size: many
CDR3 length: 13
CDR3 protein: ASSLYGSPTDTQY

V gene: TRBV12-3/TRBV12-4
clone size: .
CDR3 length: 13
CDR3 protein: ASSAWDRRNTEAF

V gene: TRBV12-3/TRBV12-4
clone size: many
CDR3 length: 13
CDR3 protein: ASSLDRGFNEKLF

V gene: TRBV29-1
clone size: many
CDR3 length: 13
CDR3 protein: SVGSGDRVWGEAF

V gene: TRBV24-1
clone size: many
CDR3 length: 14
CDR3 protein: ATSDSSHTGTDTQY

V gene: TRBV12-3/TRBV12-4
clone size: many
CDR3 length: 12
CDR3 protein: ASSLRQGGDTQY

V gene: TRBV28
clone size: few
CDR3 length: 13
CDR3 protein: ASSAMGQIQETQY

V gene: TRBV20-1
clone size: many
CDR3 length: 17
CDR3 protein: SAREPGLAGGLYTGELF

V gene: TRBV28
clone size: .
CDR3 length: 11
CDR3 protein: ASRPGTGEGYT

V gene: TRBV18
clone size: .
CDR3 length: 15
CDR3 protein: ASSLDDYGGPRQPQH

V gene: TRBV6-4
clone size: many
CDR3 length: 13
CDR3 protein: ASSDSSDGYNEQF

V gene: TRBV7-8
clone size: many
CDR3 length: 15
CDR3 protein: ASSLGGGGRFNNEQF

V gene: TRBV10-3
clone size: .
CDR3 length: 13
CDR3 protein: AISGGRADGQPQH

V gene: TRBV9
clone size: many
CDR3 length: 10
CDR3 protein: ASSGTGYEQY

V gene: TRBV7-2
clone size: many
CDR3 length: 14
CDR3 protein: ASSLRTSGNTGELF

V gene: TRBV6-2/TRBV6-3
clone size: many
CDR3 length: 11
CDR3 protein: ASKPGLAGEQF